This section outlines one TCR beta chain sequence together with its context. Its antigen is currently unknown. The data belong to a study of shared clonotypes between healthy human individuals. Study-wide points: Around 5% was the fraction of naive CD4 clonotypes found shared across a few donors. Few donors restricted represented genetic and exposure-history diversity. Non-shared clonotypes had lower generation probabilities than clonotypes shared by all four sorted-subset donors.

Each subset's genomic DNA was shared equally among a number of immunoSEQ plates. The method was immunoSEQ multiplex PCR; TCRdb's version includes in-frame clones alone and lacks a portion of them. The sample records about 2.4 million clones, roughly 93% being singletons. V trimming: 5 bases; J trimming: 1 base; junction bases outside the gene matches: 9. This CDR3 has 17 amino acids. Germline CDR1 reads LNHDA; CDR2 reads SQIVND (reference sequence). This chain joins TRBV19 and TRBJ2-3, with 10 bases matching TRBD2. The sequence came from a young man in good health. Some clones in this sample may be carry-over from other donors' samples. The sequencing sample was made of naive CD4+ T cells from PBMCs. Subset defined: CD45RA+ positively selected. The CDR3 nucleotides read TGTGCCAGTAGTGCGCGACTAGCGGGCCTTCGCACAGATACGCAGTATTTT. This translates into CASSARLAGLRTDTQYF.